The 18 T cell receptor beta chains presented below share a single source sample, sequenced in a study of blood T cell repertoires in COVID-19. Assay used: immunoSEQ multiplex PCR; TCRdb lists only in-frame clones, some missing. The sample carries some 53,000 clones, approximately 89% recorded once. Sequencing input: peripheral blood. The receptor source for this set is a man aged 55-75 years with active COVID-19.

This clone has only one observation. The rearrangement joins TRBV5-1 to TRBJ2-1, with TRBD1 identical over 8 bases. The V segment lost 0 bases and the J segment 8 bases; nucleotides outside the gene matches: 7. The germline V gene encodes CDR1 SGHRS and CDR2 YFSETQ. The CDR3 loop spans 15 amino acids. As DNA, the CDR3 is TGCGCCAGCAGCTTGGAGGTCGCAGGGGGCCATGAGCAGTTCTTC. Its protein product is CASSLEVAGGHEQFF.

This chain uses TRBV5-1 with TRBJ2-1; tentatively, D is TRBD1 (6 bases). The CDR3 runs 16 residues. V was clipped by 4 bases and J by 0 bases, with 14 bases between them. CDR1 is SGHRS and CDR2 is YFSETQ in the germline V gene. CDR3 loop: CASSLLGTTSYNEQFF. The CDR3 bases are TGCGCCAGCAGCCTCCTTGGGACAACCTCCTACAATGAGCAGTTCTTC. The full variable domain, completed using reference TRBV5-1 and TRBJ2-1, is KAGVTQTPRYLIKTRGQQVTLSCSPISGHRSVSWYQQTPGQGLQFLFEYFSETQRNKGNFPGRFSGRQFSNSRSEMNVSTLELGDSALYLCASSLLGTTSYNEQFFGPGTRLTVL.

This clone was picked up a small number of times. The V call is TRBV27, the J call TRBJ2-7; 8 nucleotides agree with TRBD2. Trimming took 5 bases from V and 4 from J; bases not matched to a gene: 7. Germline CDR1 reads MNHEY; CDR2 reads SMNVEV (reference sequence). The CDR3 has 14 residues. The CDR3 DNA sequence: TGTGCCAGCAGTACCGCGGGGGGCCTGTACGAGCAGTACTTC. Residues: CASSTAGGLYEQYF.

The chain is built from TRBV27 and TRBJ1-5, with TRBD1 matching 8 bases. With V trimmed by 6 bases and J by 4 bases, 2 bases remained unmatched. The germline V gene has CDR1 MNHEY and CDR2 SMNVEV (reference sequence). This CDR3 region has 13 residues. CDR3 DNA sequence: TGTGCCAGCAGACAGGGGGGGAATCAGCCCCAGCATTTT. It yields the protein CASRQGGNQPQHF.

The V and J genes are TRBV7-2 and TRBJ2-2, with 7 bases lining up with TRBD1. Germline trimming cut 5 bases from V and 4 bases from J; bases unmatched to any gene: 10. The CDR3 has 16 amino acids. CDR1 is SGHTA and CDR2 is FQGNSA in the germline V gene. The DNA of the CDR3 is TGTGCCAGCAGCCCGAACAGGGGTTGGGGCACCGGGGAGCTGTTTTTT. Its translation: CASSPNRGWGTGELFF.

J is TRBJ1-6 and V is TRBV28, with 8 bases fitting TRBD1. CDR3 size: 15 residues. Per germline, CDR1 MDHEN and CDR2 SYDVKM. The ends lost 6 bases at V and 7 bases at J; junction bases unmatched: 8. The CDR3 spells CASRYQGARNSPLHF. The CDR3 DNA reads as TGTGCCAGCAGGTACCAGGGGGCACGCAATTCACCCCTCCACTTT.

V gene TRBV5-4 combines with J gene TRBJ2-3; D call uncertain. Between the trimmed V and J ends, which lost 1 base and 5 bases, there was a span of 11 bases. The CDR3 loop spans 14 amino acids. Germline V gene lookup returns CDR1 SGHNT and CDR2 YYREEE (reference sequence). In nucleotides, the CDR3 is TGTGCCAGCAGCTTGACGCGGAGTTTAGATACGCAGTATTTT. This encodes CASSLTRSLDTQYF.

The chain has TRBV6-6 and TRBJ1-1; D is undetermined. Germline CDR1 and CDR2: MNHNY and SVGAGI (reference sequence). The ends were cut back, 2 bases at V and 7 bases at J, with 5 bases in the middle. The CDR3 has 11 amino acids. The CDR3 loop is CASSYAGEAFF. The CDR3 DNA reads as TGTGCCAGCAGTTACGCGGGTGAAGCTTTCTTT.

CDR3 sequence: CASSPGTWSNQPQHF. Written as DNA, the CDR3 is TGTGCCAGCAGCCCGGGGACTTGGAGCAATCAGCCCCAGCATTTT. The chain employs TRBV11-2 and TRBJ1-5; D might be TRBD1 (5 bases). Deletions cut 5 bases from V and 1 base from J, with 12 bases between. Germline lookup yields CDR1 SGHAT and CDR2 FQNNGV. There are 15 residues in the CDR3.

The chain combines TRBV6-1 with TRBJ2-3, with 7 bases aligning to TRBD1. Unmatched junction bases numbered 4, after V lost 1 base and J lost 3 bases. The CDR3 extends over 15 amino acids. The germline V gene has CDR1 MNHNS and CDR2 SASEGT. The CDR3 is CASSEVYRGTDTQYF. DNA for the CDR3: TGTGCCAGCAGTGAAGTCTACAGGGGAACAGATACGCAGTATTTT.

The chain couples TRBV6-1 to TRBJ1-3, with D unclear. This CDR3 comprises 16 residues. The germline V gene encodes CDR1 MNHNS and CDR2 SASEGT. Trimming left V 0 bases short and J 2 bases short, with 11 bases between. CDR3 sequence reads: CASSEASEATGNTIYF. DNA for the CDR3: TGTGCCAGCAGTGAAGCTTCTGAGGCCACTGGAAACACCATATATTTT.

This clone has just one count. V usage is TRBV6-5 and J usage is TRBJ2-7; a possible D gene is TRBD2 (6 bases). Germline V gives CDR1 MNHEY, CDR2 SVGAGI. CDR3 size: 14 residues. Trimming removed 6 bases at V and 2 bases at J, with 14 bases between. CDR3 residues: CASRTTWTTYEQYF. CDR3 nucleotides: TGTGCCAGCAGAACTACCTGGACTACCTACGAGCAGTACTTC.

The chain carries TRBV27 and TRBJ2-1; tentative D call: TRBD2 (6 bases). Trimming cost V 2 bases and J 3 bases, with 14 bases left between them. Germline loops: CDR1 MNHEY, CDR2 SMNVEV (reference sequence). This CDR3 comprises 16 residues. DNA of the CDR3: TGTGCCAGCAGTTTAGAGACTAGACCGTACTACAATGAGCAGTTCTTC. Protein: CASSLETRPYYNEQFF.

The genes are TRBV27 and TRBJ1-5; no clear D gene. The CDR3 sequence is 17 residues long. The germline V gene encodes CDR1 MNHEY and CDR2 SMNVEV (reference sequence). Trimming stripped 5 bases from V and 3 bases from J, with 20 bases between. The CDR3 DNA reads as TGTGCCAGCAGTGGCATTTGGCGGGTTTGGGTCAATCAGCCCCAGCATTTT. It encodes CASSGIWRVWVNQPQHF.

The chain employs TRBV27 and TRBJ2-1; D possibly corresponds to TRBD2 (5 bases). Between the trimmed V and J ends, which lost 9 bases and 4 bases, there was a span of 25 bases. Looked up from germline, CDR1 is MNHEY and CDR2 is SMNVEV (reference sequence). This CDR3 is built from 17 residues. CDR3 loop: CARRLGKGAEPYNEQFF. The CDR3 DNA follows: TGTGCCAGGAGGTTGGGTAAGGGAGCGGAGCCTTACAATGAGCAGTTCTTC.

V gene TRBV5-5 combines with J gene TRBJ1-5; D is unresolved. Germline V gene sequence: CDR1 SGHKS, CDR2 YYEKEE (reference sequence). V lost 4 bases and J lost 6, with 23 bases in between. The CDR3 length is 17 residues. The CDR3 region has the DNA TGTGCCAGCAGCCTTCAGAGCGGGCAAAGGCCCGGTCAGCCCCAGCATTTT. Protein: CASSLQSGQRPGQPQHF.

The gene calls are TRBV6-6 and TRBJ1-4; 7 bases are shared with TRBD1. The CDR3 has 15 amino acids. The germline CDR1 and CDR2 sequences are MNHNY and SVGAGI (reference sequence). Trimming removed 7 bases from V and 0 bases from J; junction bases left unmatched: 5. The CDR3 loop reads CASIKGGSTNEKLFF. CDR3 in DNA: TGTGCCAGCATAAAAGGGGGCTCAACTAATGAAAAACTGTTTTTT.

The V gene is TRBV28, the J gene TRBJ1-1; the match to TRBD1 covers 9 bases. Losses at the gene ends were 5 bases for V and 4 bases for J; bases not matched to a gene: 8. The CDR3 loop spans 15 amino acids. Germline V gives CDR1 MDHEN, CDR2 SYDVKM. The CDR3 nucleotides read TGTGCCAGCAGTCCAGGGGGACAGGGTGGCACTGAAGCTTTCTTT. The encoded protein is CASSPGGQGGTEAFF.